This TCR beta chain was obtained from a study of cytomegalovirus exposure and HLA in healthy donors. The PCR employed 60 Vbeta primers together with 13 Jbeta primers. The assay was immunoSEQ multiplex PCR, and TCRdb's table has in-frame clones only and misses some. The sample carries 190,000 or so clones, about 80% recorded once. The CDR3 has 16 residues. Trimming took 2 bases from V and 2 from J, leaving 18 bases between them. In germline, CDR1 is GTSNPN, CDR2 SVGIG (reference sequence). Material: PBMCs. The clonotype was recovered from a boy aged 5-17 years in good health and CMV-seronegative. The gene calls are TRBV30 and TRBJ1-2; D is uncertain. This CDR3 reads CAWSPTLNWANYGYTF. The CDR3, as DNA: TGTGCCTGGAGTCCAACTCTGAACTGGGCCAACTATGGCTACACCTTC.